Below, 8 T cell receptor beta chains from the same sample are listed, as sequenced in a study of response to subunit inactivated influenza vaccine. MiXCR was run by TCRdb on the RT-PCR reads, yielding one entry per CDR3 protein. The profile shows hundreds of thousands of distinct CDR3 sequences, about 25% of them singletons. The sample here was CD4+ T cells sorted from PBMCs, taken around 5 days after vaccination. These receptors all come from a man aged 50 or older who received an inactivated influenza vaccine.

In this sample, this clonotype turned up a few times. The chain recombines TRBV2 with TRBJ2-2; D unclear. The length of the CDR3 is 15 residues. Trimming took off 8 bases at V and 4 bases at J, with 17 bases between the two ends. Germline loops: CDR1 SNHLY, CDR2 FYNNEI. The CDR3, as DNA: TGTGCCAGCGGAACAGACTGGGCTATCACCGGGGAGCTGTTTTTT. Translating it yields CASGTDWAITGELFF.

This chain connects TRBV20-1 to TRBJ2-7; the match to TRBD2 covers 7 bases. The CDR3 is 16 amino acids. Germline CDR1 and CDR2: DFQATT and SNEGSKA (reference sequence). With V trimmed by 0 bases and J by 0 bases, 8 bases remained unmatched. CDR3 in DNA: TGCAGTGCTAGAGATCCGGCTAGCGGAAGCTCCTACGAGCAGTACTTC. It codes for CSARDPASGSSYEQYF.

The genes are TRBV6-6 and TRBJ2-3, with D possibly being TRBD1 (5 bases). The CDR3 covers 12 residues. The germline V and J ends were trimmed by 6 bases and 6 bases, with 10 bases remaining between them. The germline gives CDR1 MNHNY, CDR2 SVGAGI (reference sequence). The DNA for the CDR3 is TGTGCCAGCAGCCTCAAGGGGGATACGCAGTATTTT. Residues: CASSLKGDTQYF.

This clonotype was observed a few times. The chain recombines TRBV20-1 with TRBJ2-5; D not resolved. Germline CDR1 reads DFQATT; CDR2 reads SNEGSKA (reference sequence). This CDR3 comprises 13 residues. Trimming took off 3 bases at V and 5 bases at J, with 13 bases between the two ends. The DNA for the CDR3 is TGCAGTGCTAGGAACGGTCCCCAGGAGACCCAGTACTTC. Translated: CSARNGPQETQYF.

The sample holds a few counts of this clonotype. CDR3 nucleotides: TGTGCCAGCAGCTTAGTAACAGGGGGGAGCACAGATACGCAGTATTTT. Translation gives CASSLVTGGSTDTQYF. The genes are TRBV7-9 and TRBJ2-3; 8 bases are shared with TRBD1. V lost 1 base and J lost 0; bases outside the gene matches: 3. This CDR3 spans 16 amino acids. Germline CDR1 reads SEHNR; CDR2 reads FQNEAQ (reference sequence). The entire variable domain, with the rest obtained from reference TRBV7-9 and TRBJ2-3, is as follows: DTGVSQNPRHKITKRGQNVTFRCDPISEHNRLYWYRQTLGQGPEFLTYFQNEAQLEKSRLLSDRFSAERPKGSFSTLEIQRTEQGDSAMYLCASSLVTGGSTDTQYFGPGTRLTVL.

This clonotype appeared a few times. The chain couples TRBV11-1 to TRBJ2-3; 9 bases map to TRBD2. Germline V gene sequence: CDR1 SGHAT, CDR2 FQDESV (reference sequence). J lost 0 bases, V lost 1 base, and 11 bases had no gene match. There are 19 residues in the CDR3. The CDR3 nucleotides read TGTGCCAGCAGCTTAGGATCCAGCGGGAGGCCCCGAAGCACAGATACGCAGTATTTT. Its translation: CASSLGSSGRPRSTDTQYF.

This chain links TRBV4-1 with TRBJ1-1, with 8 bases that match TRBD1. CDR3 size: 15 residues. The J segment lost 4 bases and the V segment lost 5 bases, leaving 9 bases of the junction unmatched. Germline values: CDR1 MGHRA, CDR2 YSYEKL. The CDR3 nucleotides read TGCGCCAGCAGCTTGGACAGGGCCGGCACCACTGAAGCTTTCTTT. It encodes CASSLDRAGTTEAFF.

This clonotype has a handful of counts. The V call is TRBV11-2, the J call TRBJ2-1; TRBD1 matches at 8 bases. Germline loops: CDR1 SGHAT, CDR2 FQNNGV. V lost 5 bases to trimming and J lost 7 bases; unmatched junction nucleotides: 19. The CDR3 consists of 18 residues. The CDR3 region has the DNA TGTGCCAGCAGCCAGAGAAGGGACAGGAGAGACCCTTGGAATGAGCAGTTCTTC. Its protein is CASSQRRDRRDPWNEQFF.